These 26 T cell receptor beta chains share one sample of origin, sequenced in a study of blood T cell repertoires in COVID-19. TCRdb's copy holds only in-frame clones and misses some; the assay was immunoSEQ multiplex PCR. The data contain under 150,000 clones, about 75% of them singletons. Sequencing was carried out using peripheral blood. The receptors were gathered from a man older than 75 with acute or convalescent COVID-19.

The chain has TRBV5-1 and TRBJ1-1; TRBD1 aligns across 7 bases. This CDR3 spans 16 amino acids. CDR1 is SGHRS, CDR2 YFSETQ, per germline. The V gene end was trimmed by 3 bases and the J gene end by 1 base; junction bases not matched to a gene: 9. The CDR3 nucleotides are TGCGCCAGCAGCTACGCTCCGGGACAGAAGAACACTGAAGCTTTCTTT. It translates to CASSYAPGQKNTEAFF.

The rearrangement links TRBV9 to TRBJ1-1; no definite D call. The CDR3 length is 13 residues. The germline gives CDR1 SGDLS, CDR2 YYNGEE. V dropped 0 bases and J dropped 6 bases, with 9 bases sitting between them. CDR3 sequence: CASSVGAVPEAFF. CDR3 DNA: TGTGCCAGCAGCGTAGGGGCAGTCCCTGAAGCTTTCTTT.

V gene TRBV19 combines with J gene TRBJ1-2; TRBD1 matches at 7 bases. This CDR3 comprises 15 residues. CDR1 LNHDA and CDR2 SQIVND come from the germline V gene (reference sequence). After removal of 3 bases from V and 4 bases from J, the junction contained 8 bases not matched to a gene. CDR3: CASSMGQGETYGYTF. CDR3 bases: TGTGCCAGTAGTATGGGGCAGGGGGAGACCTATGGCTACACCTTC.

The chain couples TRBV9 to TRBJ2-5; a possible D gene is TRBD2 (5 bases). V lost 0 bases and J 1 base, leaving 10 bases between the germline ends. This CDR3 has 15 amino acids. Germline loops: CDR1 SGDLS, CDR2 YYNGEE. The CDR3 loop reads CASSVGRGIQETQYF. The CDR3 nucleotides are TGTGCCAGCAGCGTAGGCAGAGGGATCCAAGAGACCCAGTACTTC.

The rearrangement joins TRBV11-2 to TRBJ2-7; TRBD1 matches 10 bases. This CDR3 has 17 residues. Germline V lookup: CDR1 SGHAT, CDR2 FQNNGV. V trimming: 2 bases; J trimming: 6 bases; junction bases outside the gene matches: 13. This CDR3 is CASSLNAGTGVRFEQYF. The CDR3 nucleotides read TGTGCCAGCAGCTTAAACGCCGGGACAGGGGTGAGATTCGAGCAGTACTTC.

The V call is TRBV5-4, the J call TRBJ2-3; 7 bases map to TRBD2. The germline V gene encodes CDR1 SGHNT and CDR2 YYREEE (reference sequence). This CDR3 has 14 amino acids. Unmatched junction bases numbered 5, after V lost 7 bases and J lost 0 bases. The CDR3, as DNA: TGTGCCAGCGGGGAGGGACCTAGCACAGATACGCAGTATTTT. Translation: CASGEGPSTDTQYF.

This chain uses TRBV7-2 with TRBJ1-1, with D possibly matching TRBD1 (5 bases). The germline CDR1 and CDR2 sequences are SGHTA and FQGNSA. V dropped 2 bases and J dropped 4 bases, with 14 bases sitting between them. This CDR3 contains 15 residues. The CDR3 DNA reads TGTGCCAGCAGCTTATTGGGGGGTAGTACCACTGAAGCTTTCTTT. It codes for CASSLLGGSTTEAFF.

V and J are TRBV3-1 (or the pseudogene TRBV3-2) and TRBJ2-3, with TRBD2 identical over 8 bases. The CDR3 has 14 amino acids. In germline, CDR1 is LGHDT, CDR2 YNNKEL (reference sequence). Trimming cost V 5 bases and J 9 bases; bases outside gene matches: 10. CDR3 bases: TGTGCCAGCAGCTCTAACGAAGAGCGGGGGACGCAGTATTTT. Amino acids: CASSSNEERGTQYF.

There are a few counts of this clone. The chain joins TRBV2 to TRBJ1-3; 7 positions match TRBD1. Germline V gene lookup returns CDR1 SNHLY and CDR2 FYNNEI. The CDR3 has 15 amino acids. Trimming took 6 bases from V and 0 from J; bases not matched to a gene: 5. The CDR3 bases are TGTGCCAGCAGCAAGACAGGGAGCTCTGGAAACACCATATATTTT. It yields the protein CASSKTGSSGNTIYF.

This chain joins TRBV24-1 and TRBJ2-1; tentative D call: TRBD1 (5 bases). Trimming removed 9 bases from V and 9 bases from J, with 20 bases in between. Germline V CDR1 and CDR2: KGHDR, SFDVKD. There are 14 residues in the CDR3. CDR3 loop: CATGRETGTSEQFF. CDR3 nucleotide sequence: TGTGCCACCGGCAGGGAAACGGGCACAAGTGAGCAGTTCTTC.

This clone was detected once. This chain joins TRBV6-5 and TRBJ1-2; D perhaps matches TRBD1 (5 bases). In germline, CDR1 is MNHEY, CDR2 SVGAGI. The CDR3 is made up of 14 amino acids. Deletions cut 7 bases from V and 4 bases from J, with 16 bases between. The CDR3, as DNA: TGTGCCAGCACCACCTCCCAGGGTAGCTATGGCTACACCTTC. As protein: CASTTSQGSYGYTF.

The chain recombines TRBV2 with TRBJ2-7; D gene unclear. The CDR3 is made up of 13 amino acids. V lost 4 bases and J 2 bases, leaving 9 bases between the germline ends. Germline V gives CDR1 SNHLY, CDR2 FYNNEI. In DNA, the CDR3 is TGTGCCAGCAGTGTAATCGGAGCCTACGAGCAGTACTTC. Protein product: CASSVIGAYEQYF.

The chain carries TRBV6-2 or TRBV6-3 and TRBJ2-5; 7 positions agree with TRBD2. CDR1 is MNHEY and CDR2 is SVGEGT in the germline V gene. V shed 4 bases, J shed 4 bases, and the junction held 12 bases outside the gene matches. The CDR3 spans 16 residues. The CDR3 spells CASSWGGLQKGETQYF. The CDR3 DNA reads TGTGCCAGCAGTTGGGGGGGACTTCAAAAGGGAGAGACCCAGTACTTC.

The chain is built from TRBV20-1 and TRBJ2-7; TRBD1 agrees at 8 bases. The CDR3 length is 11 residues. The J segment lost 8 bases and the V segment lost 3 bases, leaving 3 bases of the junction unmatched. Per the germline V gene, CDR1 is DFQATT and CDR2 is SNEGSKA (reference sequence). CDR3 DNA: TGCAGTGCTAGCACAGGGGGGAAGCAGTACTTC. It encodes CSASTGGKQYF.

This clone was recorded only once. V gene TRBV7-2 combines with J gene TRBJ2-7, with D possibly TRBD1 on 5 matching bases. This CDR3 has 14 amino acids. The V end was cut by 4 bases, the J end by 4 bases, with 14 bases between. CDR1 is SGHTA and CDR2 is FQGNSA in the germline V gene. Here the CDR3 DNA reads TGTGCCAGCAGCTCCGTTCAGGGTTCTTACGAGCAGTACTTC. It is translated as CASSSVQGSYEQYF.

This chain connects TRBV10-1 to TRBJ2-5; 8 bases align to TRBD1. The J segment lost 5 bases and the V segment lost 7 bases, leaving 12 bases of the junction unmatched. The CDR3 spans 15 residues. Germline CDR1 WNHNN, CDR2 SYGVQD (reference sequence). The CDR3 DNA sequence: TGCGCCAGCAAATCACAGGGGGGTGAGAGGGAGACCCAGTACTTC. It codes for CASKSQGGERETQYF.

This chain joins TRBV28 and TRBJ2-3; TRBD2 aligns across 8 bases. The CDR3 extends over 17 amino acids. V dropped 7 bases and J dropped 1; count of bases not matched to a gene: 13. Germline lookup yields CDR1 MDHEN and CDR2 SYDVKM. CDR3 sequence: CASNGAAAGARTDTQYF. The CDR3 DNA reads TGTGCCAGCAATGGGGCGGCAGCGGGGGCCCGCACAGATACGCAGTATTTT.

This CDR3 reads CASSYSGTGRNEKLFF. The CDR3 region has the DNA TGTGCCAGCAGTTACTCTGGGACAGGACGTAATGAAAAACTGTTTTTT. The genes are TRBV6-5 and TRBJ1-4; 8 nucleotides line up with TRBD1. This CDR3 contains 16 residues. Losses at the gene ends were 0 bases for V and 4 bases for J; bases not matched to a gene: 4. Germline V lookup: CDR1 MNHEY, CDR2 SVGAGI.

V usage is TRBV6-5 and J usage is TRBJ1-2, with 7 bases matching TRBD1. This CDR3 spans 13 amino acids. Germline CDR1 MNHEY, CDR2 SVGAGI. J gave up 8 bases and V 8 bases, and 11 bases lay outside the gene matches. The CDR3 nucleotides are TGTGCCAGCTCGGCGGGACAGAGAGGCGGCTACACCTTC. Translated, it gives CASSAGQRGGYTF.

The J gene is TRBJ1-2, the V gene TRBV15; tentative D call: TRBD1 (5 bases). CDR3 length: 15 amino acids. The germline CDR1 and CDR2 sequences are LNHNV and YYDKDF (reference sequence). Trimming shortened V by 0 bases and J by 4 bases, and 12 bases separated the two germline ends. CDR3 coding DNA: TGTGCCACCAGCAGAGATTCGACAGCGAGCTATGGCTACACCTTC. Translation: CATSRDSTASYGYTF. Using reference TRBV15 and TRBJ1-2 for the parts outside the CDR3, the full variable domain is DAMVIQNPRYQVTQFGKPVTLSCSQTLNHNVMYWYQQKSSQAPKLLFHYYDKDFNNEADTPDNFQSRRPNTSFCFLDIRSPGLGDTAMYLCATSRDSTASYGYTFGSGTRLTVV.

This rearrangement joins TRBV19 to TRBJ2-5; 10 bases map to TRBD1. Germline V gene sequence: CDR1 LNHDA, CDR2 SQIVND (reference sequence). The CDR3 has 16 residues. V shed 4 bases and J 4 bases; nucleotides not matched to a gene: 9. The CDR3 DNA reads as TGTGCCAGTAGTACCCTAACGACAGGGGGCGGAGAGACCCAGTACTTC. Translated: CASSTLTTGGGETQYF.

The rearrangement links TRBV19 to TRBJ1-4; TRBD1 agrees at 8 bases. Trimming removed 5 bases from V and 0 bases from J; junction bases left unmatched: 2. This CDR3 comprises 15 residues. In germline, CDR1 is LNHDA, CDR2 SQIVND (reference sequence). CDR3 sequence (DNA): TGTGCCAGTAGTGGACAGGGTGCAACTAATGAAAAACTGTTTTTT. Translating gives CASSGQGATNEKLFF.

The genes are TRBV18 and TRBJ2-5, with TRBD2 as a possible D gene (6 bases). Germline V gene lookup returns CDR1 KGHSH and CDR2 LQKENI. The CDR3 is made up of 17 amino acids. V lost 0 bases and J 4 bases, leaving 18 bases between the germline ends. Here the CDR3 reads CASSPPVGAKGGETQYF. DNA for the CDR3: TGTGCCAGCTCACCACCGGTCGGCGCCAAGGGAGGAGAGACCCAGTACTTC.

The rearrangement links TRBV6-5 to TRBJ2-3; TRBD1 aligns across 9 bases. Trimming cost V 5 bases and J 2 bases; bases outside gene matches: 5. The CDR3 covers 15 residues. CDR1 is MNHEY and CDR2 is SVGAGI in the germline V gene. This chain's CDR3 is CASSPRDRVTDTQYF. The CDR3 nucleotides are TGTGCCAGCAGTCCGCGGGACAGGGTCACAGATACGCAGTATTTT.

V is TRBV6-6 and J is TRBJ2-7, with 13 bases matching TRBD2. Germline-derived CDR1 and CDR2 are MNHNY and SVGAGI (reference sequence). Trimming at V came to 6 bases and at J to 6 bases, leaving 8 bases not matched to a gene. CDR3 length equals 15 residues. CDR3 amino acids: CASSLIGTSGVEQYF. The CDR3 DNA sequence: TGTGCCAGCAGCCTCATCGGGACTAGCGGGGTCGAGCAGTACTTC.

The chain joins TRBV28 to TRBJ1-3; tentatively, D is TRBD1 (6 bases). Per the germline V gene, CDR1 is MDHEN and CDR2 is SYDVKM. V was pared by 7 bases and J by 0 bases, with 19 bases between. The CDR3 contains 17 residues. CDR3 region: CASTTTPGDGSGNTIYF. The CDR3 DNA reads TGTGCCAGCACCACAACTCCAGGGGACGGCTCTGGAAACACCATATATTTT.